The 20 T cell receptor beta chains below were found in one sample sequenced in a study of blood T cell repertoires in COVID-19 (dated by TCRdb to 2018 to 2020). To prepare the library, the immunoSEQ multiplex PCR assay was applied. The table comes from immuneACCESS by way of TCRdb, which keeps in-frame sequences with V and J called. Part of the clones is missing from these tables; in studies checked, under half for an unresolved V gene and the rest for unknown reasons. In all, the sample holds under 250,000 clones, and more than 70% of those were seen once. Of the sample, 3.6% falls within the top ten clones. The sequenced sample consisted of peripheral blood. The source of these receptors is a woman of 80 years or more with acute or convalescent COVID-19.

CDR3 amino acids: CASSFRTGVPHEQYF. The CDR3 nucleotides read TGTGCCAGCAGCTTCCGGACAGGGGTCCCCCACGAGCAGTACTTC. This chain uses TRBV5-4 with TRBJ2-7; 9 nucleotides agree with TRBD1. The V gene's germline CDR1 is SGHNT and CDR2 YYREEE (reference sequence). With V trimmed by 2 bases and J by 5 bases, 8 bases remained unmatched. This CDR3 is 15 amino acids long.

V and J are TRBV9 and TRBJ2-5, with D possibly being TRBD2 (6 bases). This CDR3 is built from 15 residues. The germline gives CDR1 SGDLS, CDR2 YYNGEE. V was shortened by 2 bases and J by 5 bases, with 16 bases between the two germline ends. The CDR3 sequence: CASSVEPGRQETQYF. CDR3 DNA: TGTGCCAGCAGCGTCGAACCAGGGAGGCAGGAGACCCAGTACTTC. The variable domain in full, completed from reference TRBV9 and TRBJ2-5, reads DSGVTQTPKHLITATGQRVTLRCSPRSGDLSVYWYQQSLDQGLQFLIQYYNGEERAKGNILERFSAQQFPDLHSELNLSSLELGDSALYFCASSVEPGRQETQYFGPGTRLLVL.

J is TRBJ1-1 and V is TRBV3-1 (or the pseudogene TRBV3-2); D is uncertain. Germline CDR1 reads LGHDT; CDR2 reads YNNKEL (reference sequence). V was pared by 1 base and J by 11 bases, with 14 bases between. This CDR3 contains 13 residues. The CDR3 loop reads CASSQGAILPAFF. CDR3 nucleotide sequence: TGTGCCAGCAGCCAAGGGGCGATTTTGCCGGCTTTCTTT.

This clone was recorded many times. The rearrangement links TRBV7-9 to TRBJ1-1; D may be TRBD1 (6 bases). V lost 5 bases to trimming and J lost 1 base, with 11 bases between them. The CDR3 extends over 14 amino acids. Germline CDR1 is SEHNR and CDR2 is FQNEAQ (reference sequence). CDR3 residues: CASSILQGNTEAFF. For the CDR3, the DNA is TGTGCCAGCAGCATTTTACAGGGGAACACTGAAGCTTTCTTT.

The rearrangement uses TRBV7-2 and TRBJ1-6, with D possibly matching TRBD1 (5 bases). Trimming took 5 bases from V and 5 from J, leaving 10 bases between them. Per the germline V gene, CDR1 is SGHTA and CDR2 is FQGNSA. This CDR3 is 14 amino acids long. The CDR3 DNA reads TGTGCCAGCAGCCCTGGACACAATAATTCACCCCTCCACTTT. It codes for CASSPGHNNSPLHF.

The CDR3 here is CASSLGPGGINEQFF. CDR3 nucleotides: TGCGCCAGCAGCTTGGGTCCGGGGGGGATCAATGAGCAGTTCTTC. This sequence joins TRBV5-1 and TRBJ2-1; 8 bases agree with TRBD2. J gave up 6 bases and V 0 bases, and 5 bases lay outside the gene matches. This CDR3 has 15 residues. Per germline, CDR1 SGHRS and CDR2 YFSETQ.

Only a few counts were recorded for this clone. The chain is built from TRBV5-1 and TRBJ1-2; D is undetermined. The V gene lost 0 bases and the J gene lost 2 bases, with 11 bases spanning the gap. CDR3 size: 15 residues. CDR1 is SGHRS and CDR2 is YFSETQ in the germline V gene. The CDR3 sequence is CASSLGVGLNYGYTF. The CDR3, as DNA: TGCGCCAGCAGCTTGGGAGTTGGGCTGAACTATGGCTACACCTTC.

The rearrangement uses TRBV21-1 and TRBJ2-7; TRBD1, the table's D call, lacks a check against the DNA. TRBV21-1 is designated a pseudogene. CDR3 length: 17 residues. CDR3 sequence (DNA): TGTGCCAGCAGCATACTGCCCGGACAACCATCTTCCTACGAGCAGTACTTC. Its translation is CASSILPGQPSSYEQYF.

To note about this clone: Since a much larger clone is just one base distant, this may be a read error. Other nucleotide sequences in the sample specify the same CDR3. V is TRBV7-2 and J is TRBJ1-1; D uncertain. Germline CDR1 and CDR2: SGHTA and FQGNSA. The germline V and J ends were trimmed by 2 bases and 1 base, with 5 bases remaining between them. This CDR3 is built from 13 residues. The CDR3 loop reads CASSLTANTEAFF. Written as DNA, the CDR3 is TGTGCCAGCAGCTTAACAGCGAACACTGAAGCTTTCTTT.

The rearrangement joins TRBV27 to TRBJ2-5; D is unclear. The ends were cut back, 6 bases at V and 0 bases at J, with 14 bases in the middle. The CDR3 runs to 15 residues. The germline V gene encodes CDR1 MNHEY and CDR2 SMNVEV (reference sequence). CDR3 sequence (DNA): TGTGCCAGCAGCCAGCTCTGGGCCAACCAAGAGACCCAGTACTTC. Protein: CASSQLWANQETQYF.

This chain connects TRBV5-4 to TRBJ1-6; the match to TRBD1 covers 7 bases. CDR3 length: 17 residues. J gave up 2 bases and V 0 bases, and 5 bases lay outside the gene matches. Germline V gives CDR1 SGHNT, CDR2 YYREEE (reference sequence). DNA for the CDR3: TGTGCCAGCAGCTTGGAGGGGGCCGGAGCCTATAATTCACCCCTCCACTTT. This sequence encodes CASSLEGAGAYNSPLHF. Combining the CDR3 with reference TRBV5-4 and TRBJ1-6 gives the whole variable domain ETGVTQSPTHLIKTRGQQVTLRCSSQSGHNTVSWYQQALGQGPQFIFQYYREEENGRGNFPPRFSGLQFPNYSSELNVNALELDDSALYLCASSLEGAGAYNSPLHFGNGTRLTVT.

This clone was counted between two and nine times. The chain combines TRBV2 with TRBJ1-5, with D perhaps matching TRBD1 (6 bases). V lost 7 bases to trimming and J lost 4 bases, with 14 bases between them. The CDR3 consists of 14 residues. Germline CDR1 is SNHLY and CDR2 is FYNNEI. CDR3 region: CASISQGGNQPQHF. Written as DNA, the CDR3 is TGTGCCAGCATTTCACAGGGTGGTAATCAGCCCCAGCATTTT.

CDR3 coding DNA: TGTGCCAGTAGTGCCCGGGACAGGGGGCTTCGTGGCACAGATACGCAGTATTTT. Encoded protein: CASSARDRGLRGTDTQYF. V usage is TRBV19 and J usage is TRBJ2-3; 12 nucleotides match TRBD1. The CDR3 totals 18 residues. In germline, CDR1 is LNHDA, CDR2 SQIVND (reference sequence). The trim removed 5 bases at V and 1 base at J, leaving 10 bases unmatched.

In its sample, this clone was seen a few times. The chain is built from TRBV4-3 and TRBJ1-1, with a tentative D call TRBD1 (6 bases). There are 14 residues in the CDR3. Germline V gene sequence: CDR1 LGHNA, CDR2 YSLEER. Trimming removed 4 bases at V and 7 bases at J, with 16 bases between. CDR3 nucleotides: TGCGCCAGCAGCCCCGGGACACCCTGGGATGAAGCTTTCTTT. It codes for CASSPGTPWDEAFF.

A remark on this clone: An end of the junction differs from the germline gene, which may be a read error. The V gene is TRBV6-2 or TRBV6-3, the J gene TRBJ2-2; 9 nucleotides line up with TRBD1. The CDR3 covers 16 residues. Germline-derived CDR1 and CDR2 are MNHEY and SVGEGT. CDR3 sequence: CASSATGGAGHRGAVF. The CDR3 DNA follows: TGTGCCAGCAGTGCCACAGGGGGCGCAGGACACCGGGGAGCTGTTTTT.

The chain uses TRBV9 and TRBJ2-5; TRBD1 might be the D (6 bases). The germline gives CDR1 SGDLS, CDR2 YYNGEE. V was trimmed by 7 bases and J by 3 bases, leaving 10 bases between them. The CDR3 is 12 residues long. The CDR3 DNA reads TGTGCCAGCGGGACACCTAAAGAGACCCAGTACTTC. Protein product: CASGTPKETQYF.

This clone has only a few counts. The chain couples TRBV6-5 to TRBJ1-6; D is unclear. This CDR3 has 16 residues. Per the germline V gene, CDR1 is MNHEY and CDR2 is SVGAGI. Trimming pared 0 bases from V and 4 bases from J, leaving 10 bases between. CDR3 DNA: TGTGCCAGCAGTTACTCGAGGGCGGTGTATAATTCACCCCTCCACTTT. Protein sequence: CASSYSRAVYNSPLHF.

This clone was seen a handful of times. This chain joins TRBV5-8 and TRBJ1-1; 7 bases map to TRBD1. V lost 4 bases to trimming and J lost 4 bases; unmatched junction nucleotides: 7. The CDR3 has 14 residues. From germline, CDR1 is SGHTS and CDR2 YDEGEE. The CDR3 nucleotides read TGTGCCAGCAGCAGACAGGGTTACGGCACTGAAGCTTTCTTT. Its translation is CASSRQGYGTEAFF. Using reference TRBV5-8 and TRBJ1-1 for the parts outside the CDR3, the full variable domain is EAGVTQSPTHLIKTRGQQATLRCSPISGHTSVYWYQQALGLGLQFLLWYDEGEERNRGNFPPRFSGRQFPNYSSELNVNALELEDSALYLCASSRQGYGTEAFFGQGTRLTVV.

In nucleotides, the CDR3 is TGTGCCAGCCGGACTAGCGGGGCCTCGGGTGAGCAGTTCTTC. Translating gives CASRTSGASGEQFF. The chain recombines TRBV5-4 with TRBJ2-1; 12 bases fit TRBD2. The length of the CDR3 is 14 residues. Germline V gene sequence: CDR1 SGHNT, CDR2 YYREEE (reference sequence). V gave up 7 bases and J gave up 9 bases; unmatched junction bases: 8.

The chain uses TRBV6-5 and TRBJ2-4, with 7 bases that match TRBD1. This CDR3 has 14 amino acids. Germline V gene lookup returns CDR1 MNHEY and CDR2 SVGAGI. J was trimmed by 4 bases and V by 6 bases; bases with no gene match: 6. CDR3 nucleotides: TGTGCCAGCAGCGATCCGGGACAGAAAAACATTCAGTACTTC. Its protein is CASSDPGQKNIQYF.